This TCR beta chain was captured in a study of regulatory T cells in long-lasting Graves disease. J lost 1 base, V lost 4 bases, and 7 bases had no gene match. CDR3 length: 16 amino acids. From germline, CDR1 is ENHRY and CDR2 SYGVKD. The time point was: persistent/refractory GD, antithyroid drugs over 5 years with positive TRAb. From RNA extracted from PBMCs, the TCR library was made. On this clonotype: What it binds is unknown.

Study findings and constraints: Preferential use of TRBV28, TRBJ1-2 and TRBJ2-5 was seen in persistent disease.

With iRepertoire HTBI primers and Arm-PCR of CDR3 regions, TCR beta libraries were built. TCRdb re-derived calls from the multiplex PCR reads in MiXCR, one entry per CDR3 protein. This sample has a few hundred thousand distinct CDR3 sequences; 23% occur once, and the top ten carry around 26%. V is TRBV10-3 and J is TRBJ2-5, with TRBD1 matching over 9 bases. This receptor was taken from a female donor with Graves disease. The source material was peripheral blood mononuclear cells (PBMCs), sampled when the disease was refractory, from a patient treated with antithyroid drugs. CDR3 DNA sequence: TGTGCCATCAGTGCTAGAAGGGGACAGGGCCAAGAGACCCAGTACTTC. It specifies CAISARRGQGQETQYF.